These T cell receptor beta chains were read from a single sample in a study of multiple sclerosis patients with progressive multifocal leukoencephalopathy. Clones were read by immunoSEQ multiplex PCR, and TCRdb kept only the in-frame ones, dropping some. The sample contains under 40,000 clones, around 92% of which appear only once. Sequencing was carried out using PBMCs. The receptors originated from a young man with multiple sclerosis. The CDR3 runs from the conserved cysteine through the conserved F or W. A D gene is named only where the DNA matches it firmly. Clone size is given for some rows only: seen once, a few or many times, or a class if the clone is expanded.

CDR3aa: CASSPSGRSAYEQYF
CDR3nt: TGTGCCAGCAGCCCTAGCGGGAGGTCAGCCTACGAGCAGTACTTC
abundance: NA
d_gene: TRBD2
v_gene: TRBV27
j_gene: TRBJ2-7

CDR3aa: CASSQDRGETQYF
CDR3nt: TGCGCCAGCAGCCAGGACAGGGGAGAGACCCAGTACTTC
abundance: NA
d_gene: TRBD1
v_gene: TRBV4-1
j_gene: TRBJ2-5

CDR3aa: CASSQEGQGQETQYF
CDR3nt: TGCGCCAGCAGCCAAGAGGGCCAGGGGCAGGAGACCCAGTACTTC
abundance: NA
d_gene: NA
v_gene: TRBV4-3
j_gene: TRBJ2-5

CDR3aa: CASSHIRDTLPYEQYF
CDR3nt: TGTGCCAGCTCACACATCCGGGACACCCTTCCCTACGAGCAGTACTTC
abundance: NA
d_gene: NA
v_gene: TRBV18
j_gene: TRBJ2-7

CDR3aa: CASSVPWGLHQETQYF
CDR3nt: TGTGCCAGCAGTGTACCCTGGGGACTGCACCAAGAGACCCAGTACTTC
abundance: NA
d_gene: NA
v_gene: TRBV6-1
j_gene: TRBJ2-5

CDR3aa: CSVCRDNRNEQFF
CDR3nt: TGCAGCGTTTGCCGGGACAATCGCAATGAGCAGTTCTTC
abundance: NA
d_gene: NA
v_gene: TRBV29-1
j_gene: TRBJ2-1

CDR3aa: CASSNRDVYNEQFF
CDR3nt: TGTGCCAGTAGTAACCGGGACGTCTACAATGAGCAGTTCTTC
abundance: NA
d_gene: NA
v_gene: TRBV19
j_gene: TRBJ2-1

CDR3aa: CASSVGGVVADTQYF
CDR3nt: TGTGCCAGCAGCGTAGGTGGGGTAGTCGCAGATACGCAGTATTTT
abundance: once
d_gene: NA
v_gene: TRBV9
j_gene: TRBJ2-3

CDR3aa: CASSPDAYNEQFF
CDR3nt: TGTGCCAGCAGCCCGGACGCTTACAATGAGCAGTTCTTC
abundance: NA
d_gene: NA
v_gene: TRBV7-9
j_gene: TRBJ2-1

CDR3aa: CASSQTLVTSVQTQYF
CDR3nt: TGTGCCAGCTCGCAGACCCTGGTGACTAGCGTGCAGACCCAGTACTTC
abundance: NA
d_gene: TRBD2
v_gene: TRBV18
j_gene: TRBJ2-5

CDR3aa: CASSEGGGGGRKTQYF
CDR3nt: TGTGCCAGCAGTGAAGGGGGAGGTGGCGGGAGGAAGACCCAGTACTTC
abundance: NA
d_gene: TRBD2
v_gene: TRBV6-1
j_gene: TRBJ2-5